One sample yielded the 29 T cell receptor beta chains listed below, sequenced in a study of shared clonotypes between healthy human individuals. Profiled with immunoSEQ multiplex PCR; TCRdb holds only in-frame clones, not every one. Among about 2.3 million clones listed, about 92% were seen once. Sequenced: naive CD4+ T cells from PBMCs. Stated subset: CD45RA+ positively selected. Receptors were obtained from a man aged 18 to 29 in good health. Some clones in this sample may be carry-over from other donors' samples.

Notes on this clone: Distinct nucleotide sequences in the sample also encode this CDR3. The chain links TRBV28 to TRBJ2-1; 13 bases line up with TRBD2. Trimming took 6 bases from V and 0 from J; bases not matched to a gene: 5. CDR1 and CDR2 from the germline V gene are MDHEN and SYDVKM. CDR3 length: 17 residues. CDR3 DNA sequence: TGTGCCAGCAGCCTAAGACTAGCGGGAGGCTCCTACAATGAGCAGTTCTTC. This encodes CASSLRLAGGSYNEQFF.

The rearrangement uses TRBV7-9 and TRBJ2-6; TRBD2 matches at 7 bases. The trim removed 4 bases at V and 0 bases at J, leaving 6 bases unmatched. The CDR3 contains 17 residues. CDR1 is SEHNR and CDR2 is FQNEAQ in the germline V gene (reference sequence). DNA of the CDR3: TGTGCCAGCAGCTCCCCCGGGAGGACCTCTGGGGCCAACGTCCTGACTTTC. Amino acid sequence: CASSSPGRTSGANVLTF.

The rearrangement links TRBV9 to TRBJ2-1; D unclear. Germline loops: CDR1 SGDLS, CDR2 YYNGEE. Trimming removed 1 base at V and 5 bases at J, with 16 bases between. This CDR3 is 16 amino acids long. The CDR3 DNA reads TGTGCCAGCAGCGTAACCGGGTCCCTTAGGGACAATGAGCAGTTCTTC. Encoded protein: CASSVTGSLRDNEQFF.

The V and J genes are TRBV13 and TRBJ2-7, with D uncertain. CDR3 length: 12 amino acids. Between the trimmed V and J ends, which lost 5 bases and 2 bases, there was a span of 7 bases. Germline CDR1 and CDR2: PRHDT and FYEKMQ (reference sequence). The CDR3, as DNA: TGTGCCAGCAGCCCGTCTGCCTACGAGCAGTACTTC. Its translation: CASSPSAYEQYF.

This clone came up once. The V call is TRBV2, the J call TRBJ2-3, with 13 bases identical to TRBD2. The ends lost 10 bases at V and 4 bases at J; junction bases unmatched: 2. Germline CDR1 and CDR2: SNHLY and FYNNEI. The CDR3 has 13 amino acids. The CDR3 protein is CAMTSGRSDTQYF. CDR3 nucleotides: TGTGCCATGACTAGCGGGAGGTCAGATACGCAGTATTTT.

V usage is TRBV9 and J usage is TRBJ1-3; maybe TRBD1 (6 bases). This CDR3 is built from 19 residues. The V end was cut by 3 bases, the J end by 4 bases, with 26 bases between. Looked up from germline, CDR1 is SGDLS and CDR2 is YYNGEE. CDR3 in DNA: TGTGCCAGCAGCGCCCAAGGGACGCGCGTTGGGGGCACAGGAAACACCATATATTTT. It codes for CASSAQGTRVGGTGNTIYF.

J is TRBJ2-1 and V is TRBV30; 9 bases are shared with TRBD2. This CDR3 contains 15 residues. V was clipped by 0 bases and J by 6 bases; unmatched bases: 6. Germline V gene sequence: CDR1 GTSNPN, CDR2 SVGIG (reference sequence). The CDR3 nucleotides are TGTGCCTGGAGTGTAGAGGGACTAGCTCGCAATGAGCAGTTCTTC. This encodes CAWSVEGLARNEQFF. The variable domain in full, completed from reference TRBV30 and TRBJ2-1, reads SQTIHQWPATLVQPVGSPLSLECTVEGTSNPNLYWYRQAAGRGLQLLFYSVGIGQISSEVPQNLSASRPQDRQFILSSKKLLLSDSGFYLCAWSVEGLARNEQFFGPGTRLTVL.

The table lists this clone with a count of one. The CDR3 nucleotides are TGTGCCAGCTCAGCCGGGACGAATAATGAAAAACTGTTTTTT. Amino acids: CASSAGTNNEKLFF. The V gene is TRBV18, the J gene TRBJ1-4, with D perhaps TRBD1 (5 bases). CDR1 is KGHSH, CDR2 LQKENI, per germline. The CDR3 runs to 14 residues. Trimming pared 5 bases from V and 4 bases from J, leaving 11 bases between. Using reference TRBV18 and TRBJ1-4 for the parts outside the CDR3, the full variable domain is NAGVMQNPRHLVRRRGQEARLRCSPMKGHSHVYWYRQLPEEGLKFMVYLQKENIIDESGMPKERFSAEFPKEGPSILRIQQVVRGDSAAYFCASSAGTNNEKLFFGSGTQLSVL.

J is TRBJ2-2 and V is TRBV4-1; D uncertain. The CDR3 contains 16 residues. V was clipped by 0 bases and J by 6 bases, with 14 bases between them. Germline values: CDR1 MGHRA, CDR2 YSYEKL. This CDR3 is CASSQDPRHLPGELFF. The CDR3, as DNA: TGCGCCAGCAGCCAAGATCCGAGACACCTCCCCGGGGAGCTGTTTTTT.

The chain couples TRBV7-3 to TRBJ2-1; maybe TRBD1 (6 bases). V was clipped by 11 bases and J by 7 bases, with 24 bases between them. Germline assignment: CDR1 SGHTA and CDR2 FQGTGA. There are 15 residues in the CDR3. The CDR3 spells CASRGQTIRSNEQFF. CDR3 bases: TGTGCCTCCAGGGGTCAAACTATCAGGTCAAATGAGCAGTTCTTC.

The J gene is TRBJ1-1, the V gene TRBV5-1; D may be TRBD1 (6 bases). Germline-derived CDR1 and CDR2 are SGHRS and YFSETQ. This CDR3 contains 16 residues. V lost 3 bases and J 1 base, leaving 16 bases between the germline ends. CDR3 region: CASSSGLGQSNTEAFF. CDR3 sequence (DNA): TGCGCCAGCAGCTCGGGGCTCGGACAGTCGAACACTGAAGCTTTCTTT.

The J gene is TRBJ1-2, the V gene TRBV2; TRBD1 might be the D (5 bases). The CDR3 is made up of 14 amino acids. Trimming cost V 3 bases and J 1 base, with 9 bases left between them. Germline V gene data show CDR1 as SNHLY and CDR2 as FYNNEI. This chain's CDR3 is CASSDQGINYGYTF. As DNA, the CDR3 is TGTGCCAGCAGTGACCAGGGAATTAACTATGGCTACACCTTC.

The V and J genes are TRBV29-1 and TRBJ2-6, with D maybe TRBD1 (5 bases). Germline values: CDR1 SQVTM, CDR2 ANQGSEA. V was pared by 6 bases and J by 0 bases, with 12 bases between. CDR3 length: 15 amino acids. CDR3 sequence reads: CSVTGEVSGANVLTF. The CDR3 coding sequence is TGCAGCGTCACAGGAGAGGTCTCTGGGGCCAACGTCCTGACTTTC.

The V and J genes are TRBV18 and TRBJ1-5, with D uncertain. The CDR3 is 15 residues long. From germline, CDR1 is KGHSH and CDR2 LQKENI. Trimming took off 2 bases at V and 4 bases at J, with 12 bases between the two ends. The CDR3 sequence is CASSPTVGANQPQHF. CDR3 bases: TGTGCCAGCTCACCAACGGTCGGAGCTAATCAGCCCCAGCATTTT.

CDR3 coding DNA: TGTGCCAGCAGCCAGGGGAACATGAACACTGAAGCTTTCTTT. This sequence encodes CASSQGNMNTEAFF. J is TRBJ1-1 and V is TRBV6-6; D is perhaps TRBD1 (6 bases). Between the trimmed V and J ends, which lost 6 bases and 0 bases, there was a span of 11 bases. The CDR3 sequence is 14 residues long. Germline V CDR1 and CDR2: MNHNY, SVGAGI (reference sequence).

V usage is TRBV18 and J usage is TRBJ2-1, with 9 bases that match TRBD2. CDR3 length equals 18 residues. CDR1 and CDR2 from the germline V gene are KGHSH and LQKENI. V was clipped by 3 bases and J by 6 bases; unmatched bases: 15. CDR3 coding DNA: TGTGCCAGCTCACCCTACTCACCAATAGCGGGAGTCAGCAATGAGCAGTTCTTC. It translates to CASSPYSPIAGVSNEQFF.

This clone was counted only a few times. The chain couples TRBV10-3 to TRBJ1-1, with 8 positions matching TRBD1. The CDR3 is made up of 14 amino acids. Per the germline V gene, CDR1 is ENHRY and CDR2 is SYGVKD. The V and J ends lost 8 bases and 3 bases, in that order; junction bases with no gene match: 8. The CDR3 protein is CAIRRTGQDTEAFF. The CDR3 DNA reads TGTGCCATCCGAAGGACAGGGCAGGACACTGAAGCTTTCTTT.

The V gene is TRBV28, the J gene TRBJ1-1; D gene ambiguous. Trimming took 2 bases from V and 1 from J, leaving 11 bases between them. This CDR3 comprises 15 residues. Germline assignment: CDR1 MDHEN and CDR2 SYDVKM. In DNA, the CDR3 is TGTGCCAGCAGTTTAGTCTGGCAACCGAACACTGAAGCTTTCTTT. It specifies CASSLVWQPNTEAFF.

On this clone: The junction shows a germline mismatch at one end, possibly a read error. Additional DNA sequences in this sample encode the identical CDR3. This chain links TRBV7-9 with TRBJ2-1; 10 nucleotides agree with TRBD2. Germline V gene lookup returns CDR1 SEHNR and CDR2 FQNEAQ (reference sequence). This CDR3 comprises 15 residues. The CDR3 coding sequence is TGTGCCAGCAGGTTAGGACTAGCGGAAAACAATGAGCAGTTCTTC. This translates into CASRLGLAENNEQFF. Using reference TRBV7-9 and TRBJ2-1 for the parts outside the CDR3, the full variable domain is DTGVSQNPRHKITKRGQNVTFRCDPISEHNRLYWYRQTLGQGPEFLTYFQNEAQLEKSRLLSDRFSAERPKGSFSTLEIQRTEQGDSAMYLCASRLGLAENNEQFFGPGTRLTVL.

V and J are TRBV19 and TRBJ2-2, with unresolved D. The CDR3 has 15 residues. V lost 2 bases and J lost 0, with 7 bases in between. CDR1 is LNHDA, CDR2 SQIVND, per germline (reference sequence). The CDR3 DNA reads TGTGCCAGTAGTATATCAGCCGCGAACACCGGGGAGCTGTTTTTT. Protein sequence: CASSISAANTGELFF.

The gene calls are TRBV5-1 and TRBJ1-1, with D uncertain. CDR1 is SGHRS and CDR2 is YFSETQ in the germline V gene. V shed 6 bases and J shed 1 base, with 7 bases lying between them. CDR3 length equals 12 residues. This chain's CDR3 is CASKEPNTEAFF. CDR3 nucleotide sequence: TGCGCCAGCAAAGAGCCGAACACTGAAGCTTTCTTT. The full variable domain, completed using reference TRBV5-1 and TRBJ1-1, is KAGVTQTPRYLIKTRGQQVTLSCSPISGHRSVSWYQQTPGQGLQFLFEYFSETQRNKGNFPGRFSGRQFSNSRSEMNVSTLELGDSALYLCASKEPNTEAFFGQGTRLTVV.

The genes are TRBV6-5 and TRBJ1-2, with D possibly being TRBD1 (6 bases). The CDR3 length is 13 residues. The V end lost 0 bases, the J end lost 5 bases, and 7 bases lay between the germline ends. From germline, CDR1 is MNHEY and CDR2 SVGAGI. CDR3 amino acids: CASSYSGQYGYTF. In nucleotides, the CDR3 is TGTGCCAGCAGTTACTCCGGACAGTATGGCTACACCTTC.

This chain connects TRBV6-5 to TRBJ1-1; TRBD1 agrees at 7 bases. The V segment lost 6 bases and the J segment 1 base; nucleotides outside the gene matches: 8. The CDR3 contains 15 residues. Germline CDR1 reads MNHEY; CDR2 reads SVGAGI. The CDR3 loop reads CASSDRDGWNTEAFF. The DNA for the CDR3 is TGTGCCAGCAGCGACAGGGACGGGTGGAACACTGAAGCTTTCTTT.

The J gene is TRBJ2-7, the V gene TRBV29-1; no clear D gene. Trimming cost V 4 bases and J 1 base, with 11 bases left between them. Germline V CDR1 and CDR2: SQVTM, ANQGSEA. The CDR3 runs 13 residues. This chain's CDR3 is CSVGGKLSYEQYF. The CDR3 DNA sequence: TGCAGCGTTGGTGGCAAACTATCCTACGAGCAGTACTTC.

The chain joins TRBV9 to TRBJ1-5, with D perhaps TRBD1 (5 bases). The CDR3 extends over 13 amino acids. Germline CDR1 reads SGDLS; CDR2 reads YYNGEE. V was cut by 2 bases and J by 5 bases, with 8 bases left in between. CDR3 sequence: CASSVDNDQPQHF. Written as DNA, the CDR3 is TGTGCCAGCAGCGTGGACAACGATCAGCCCCAGCATTTT.

The chain is built from TRBV5-1 and TRBJ1-1; TRBD1 is a possible D gene (5 bases). There are 13 residues in the CDR3. Looked up from germline, CDR1 is SGHRS and CDR2 is YFSETQ. The V end lost 2 bases, the J end lost 4 bases, and 9 bases lay between the germline ends. The CDR3 nucleotides read TGCGCCAGCAGCTTTAACGGGGCCACTGAAGCTTTCTTT. This translates into CASSFNGATEAFF. Full variable domain (missing parts from reference TRBV5-1 and TRBJ1-1): KAGVTQTPRYLIKTRGQQVTLSCSPISGHRSVSWYQQTPGQGLQFLFEYFSETQRNKGNFPGRFSGRQFSNSRSEMNVSTLELGDSALYLCASSFNGATEAFFGQGTRLTVV.

V and J are TRBV18 and TRBJ1-2, with a tentative D call TRBD1 (5 bases). V was clipped by 4 bases and J by 4 bases, with 13 bases between them. Per germline, CDR1 KGHSH and CDR2 LQKENI. This CDR3 comprises 14 residues. This CDR3 is CASSQGTSGYGYTF. The CDR3, as DNA: TGTGCCAGCTCACAGGGGACCAGCGGCTATGGCTACACCTTC.

In nucleotides, the CDR3 is TGCGCCAGCAGCGTGACAGGGAACTATGGCTACACCTTC. It yields the protein CASSVTGNYGYTF. The chain recombines TRBV5-1 with TRBJ1-2; 7 nucleotides match TRBD1. V trimming: 4 bases; J trimming: 2 bases; junction bases outside the gene matches: 2. This CDR3 is 13 amino acids long. CDR1 is SGHRS, CDR2 YFSETQ, per germline.

The chain recombines TRBV2 with TRBJ1-1; D might be TRBD1 (6 bases). V was trimmed by 7 bases and J by 4 bases, leaving 13 bases between them. This CDR3 is built from 13 residues. CDR1 and CDR2 (germline): SNHLY, FYNNEI. CDR3 loop: CASNIQGPTEAFF. The CDR3 nucleotides read TGTGCCAGCAATATTCAGGGGCCCACTGAAGCTTTCTTT.